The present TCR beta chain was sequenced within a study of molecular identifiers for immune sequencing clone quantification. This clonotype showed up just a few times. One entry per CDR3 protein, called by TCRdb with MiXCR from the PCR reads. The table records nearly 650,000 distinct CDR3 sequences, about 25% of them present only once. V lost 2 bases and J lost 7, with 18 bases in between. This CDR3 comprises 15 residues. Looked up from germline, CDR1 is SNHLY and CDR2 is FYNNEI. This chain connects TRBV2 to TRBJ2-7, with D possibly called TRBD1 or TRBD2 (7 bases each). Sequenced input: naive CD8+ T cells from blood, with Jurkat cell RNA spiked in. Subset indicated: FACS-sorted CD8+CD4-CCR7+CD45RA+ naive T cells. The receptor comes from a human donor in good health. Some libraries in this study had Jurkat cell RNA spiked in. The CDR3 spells CASSENGPQGGEQYF. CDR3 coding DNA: TGTGCCAGCAGTGAAAACGGCCCTCAGGGGGGGGAGCAGTACTTC.